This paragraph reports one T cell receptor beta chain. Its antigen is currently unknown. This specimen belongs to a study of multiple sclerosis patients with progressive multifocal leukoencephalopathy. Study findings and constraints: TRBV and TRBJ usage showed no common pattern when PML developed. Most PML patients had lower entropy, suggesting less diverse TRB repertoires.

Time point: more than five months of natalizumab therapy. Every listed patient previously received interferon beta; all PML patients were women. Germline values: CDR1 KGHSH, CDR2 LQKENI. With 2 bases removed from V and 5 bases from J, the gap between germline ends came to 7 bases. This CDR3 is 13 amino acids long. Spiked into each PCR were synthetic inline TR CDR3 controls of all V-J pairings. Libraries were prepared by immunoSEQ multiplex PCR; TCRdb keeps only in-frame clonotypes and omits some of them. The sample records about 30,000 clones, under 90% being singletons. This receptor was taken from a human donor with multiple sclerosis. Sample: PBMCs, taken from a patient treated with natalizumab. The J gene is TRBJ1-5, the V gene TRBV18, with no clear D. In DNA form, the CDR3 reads TGTGCCAGCTCACCAGGATCTGATCAGCCCCAGCATTTT. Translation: CASSPGSDQPQHF.